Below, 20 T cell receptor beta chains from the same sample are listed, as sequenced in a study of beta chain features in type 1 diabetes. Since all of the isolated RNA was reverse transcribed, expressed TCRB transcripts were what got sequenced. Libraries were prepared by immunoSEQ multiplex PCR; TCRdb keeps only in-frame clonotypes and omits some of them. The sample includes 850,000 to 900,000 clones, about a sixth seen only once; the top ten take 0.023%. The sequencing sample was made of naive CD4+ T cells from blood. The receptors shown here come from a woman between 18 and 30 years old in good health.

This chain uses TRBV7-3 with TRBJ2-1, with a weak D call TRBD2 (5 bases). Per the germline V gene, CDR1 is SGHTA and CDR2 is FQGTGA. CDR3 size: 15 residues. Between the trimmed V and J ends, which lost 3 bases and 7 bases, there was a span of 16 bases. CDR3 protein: CASSLSGLGGNEQFF. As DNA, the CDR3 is TGTGCCAGCAGCTTGAGCGGCTTAGGTGGGAATGAGCAGTTCTTC.

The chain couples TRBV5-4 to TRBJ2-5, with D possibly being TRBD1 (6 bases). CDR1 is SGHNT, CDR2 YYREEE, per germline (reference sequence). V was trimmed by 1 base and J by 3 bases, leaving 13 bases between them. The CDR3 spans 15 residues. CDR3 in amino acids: CASSLPSTGKETQYF. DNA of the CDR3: TGTGCCAGCAGCTTGCCTAGTACAGGGAAAGAGACCCAGTACTTC.

CDR3: CASSLGGLDGYTF. CDR3 sequence (DNA): TGTGCCAGCAGCTTAGGGGGATTAGATGGCTACACCTTC. The rearrangement joins TRBV7-9 to TRBJ1-2; no reliable D call. Germline CDR1 and CDR2: SEHNR and FQNEAQ (reference sequence). This CDR3 is 13 amino acids long. With 1 base removed from V and 6 bases from J, the gap between germline ends came to 9 bases.

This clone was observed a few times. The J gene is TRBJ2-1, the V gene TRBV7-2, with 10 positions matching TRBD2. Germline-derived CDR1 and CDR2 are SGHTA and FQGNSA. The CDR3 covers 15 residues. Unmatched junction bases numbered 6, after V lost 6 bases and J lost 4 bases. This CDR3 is CASSIGLAVYNEQFF. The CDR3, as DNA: TGTGCCAGCAGTATCGGACTAGCGGTTTACAATGAGCAGTTCTTC.

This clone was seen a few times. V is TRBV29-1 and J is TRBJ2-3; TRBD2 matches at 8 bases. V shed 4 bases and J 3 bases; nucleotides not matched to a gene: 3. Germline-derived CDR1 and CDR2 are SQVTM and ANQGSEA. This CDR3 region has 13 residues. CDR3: CSVVTGGTDTQYF. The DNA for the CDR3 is TGCAGCGTTGTAACGGGGGGGACAGATACGCAGTATTTT.

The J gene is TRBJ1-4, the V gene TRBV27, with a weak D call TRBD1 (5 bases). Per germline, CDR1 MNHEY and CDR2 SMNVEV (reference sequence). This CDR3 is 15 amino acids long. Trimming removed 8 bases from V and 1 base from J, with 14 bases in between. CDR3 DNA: TGTGCCAGCCCTTCCTCAGGGCGAACTAATGAAAAACTGTTTTTT. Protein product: CASPSSGRTNEKLFF. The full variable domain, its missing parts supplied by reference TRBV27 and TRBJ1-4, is EAQVTQNPRYLITVTGKKLTVTCSQNMNHEYMSWYRQDPGLGLRQIYYSMNVEVTDKGDVPEGYKVSRKEKRNFPLILESPSPNQTSLYFCASPSSGRTNEKLFFGSGTQLSVL.

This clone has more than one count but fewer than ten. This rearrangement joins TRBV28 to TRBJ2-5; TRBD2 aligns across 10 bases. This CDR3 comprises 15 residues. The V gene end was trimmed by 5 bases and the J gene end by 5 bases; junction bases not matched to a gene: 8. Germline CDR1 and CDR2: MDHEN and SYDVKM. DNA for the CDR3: TGTGCCAGCAGTCCTCATCTAGCGGGAGCGGAGACCCAGTACTTC. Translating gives CASSPHLAGAETQYF.

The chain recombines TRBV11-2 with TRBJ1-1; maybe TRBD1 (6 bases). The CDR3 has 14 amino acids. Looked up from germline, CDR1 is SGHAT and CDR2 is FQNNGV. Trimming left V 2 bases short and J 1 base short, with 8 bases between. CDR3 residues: CASSLYRANTEAFF. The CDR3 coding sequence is TGTGCCAGCAGCTTATACAGGGCGAACACTGAAGCTTTCTTT.

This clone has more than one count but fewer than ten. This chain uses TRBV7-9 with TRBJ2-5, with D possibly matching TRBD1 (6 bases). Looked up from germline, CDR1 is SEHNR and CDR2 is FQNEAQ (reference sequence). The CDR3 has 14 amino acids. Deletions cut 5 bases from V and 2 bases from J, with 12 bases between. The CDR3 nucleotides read TGTGCCAGCAGCCGGACAGCCGGACAAGAGACCCAGTACTTC. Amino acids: CASSRTAGQETQYF.

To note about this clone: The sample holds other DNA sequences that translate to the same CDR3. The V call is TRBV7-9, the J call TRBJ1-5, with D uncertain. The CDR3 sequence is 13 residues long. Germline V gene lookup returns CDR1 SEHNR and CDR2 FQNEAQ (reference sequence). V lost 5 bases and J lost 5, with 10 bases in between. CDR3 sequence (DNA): TGTGCCAGCAGCAGACTTACCGATCAGCCCCAGCATTTT. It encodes CASSRLTDQPQHF. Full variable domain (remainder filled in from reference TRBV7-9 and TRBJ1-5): DTGVSQNPRHKITKRGQNVTFRCDPISEHNRLYWYRQTLGQGPEFLTYFQNEAQLEKSRLLSDRFSAERPKGSFSTLEIQRTEQGDSAMYLCASSRLTDQPQHFGDGTRLSIL.

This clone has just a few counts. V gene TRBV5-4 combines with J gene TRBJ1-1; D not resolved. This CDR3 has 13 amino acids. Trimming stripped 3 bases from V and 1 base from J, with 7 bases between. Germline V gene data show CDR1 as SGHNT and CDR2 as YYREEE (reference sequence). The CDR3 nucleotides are TGTGCCAGCAGCTGGCGGGGGAACACTGAAGCTTTCTTT. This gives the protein CASSWRGNTEAFF.

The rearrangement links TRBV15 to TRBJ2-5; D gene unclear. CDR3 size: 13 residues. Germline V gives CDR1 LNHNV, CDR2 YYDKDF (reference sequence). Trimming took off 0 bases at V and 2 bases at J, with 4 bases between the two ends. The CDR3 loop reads CATSRERQETQYF. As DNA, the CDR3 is TGTGCCACCAGCAGAGAACGACAAGAGACCCAGTACTTC.

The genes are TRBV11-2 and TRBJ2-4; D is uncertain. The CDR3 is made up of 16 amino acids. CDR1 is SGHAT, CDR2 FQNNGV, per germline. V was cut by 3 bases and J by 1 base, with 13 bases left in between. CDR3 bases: TGTGCCAGCAGCTTCTTTCCCCCGATGGCCAAAAACATTCAGTACTTC. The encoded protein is CASSFFPPMAKNIQYF.

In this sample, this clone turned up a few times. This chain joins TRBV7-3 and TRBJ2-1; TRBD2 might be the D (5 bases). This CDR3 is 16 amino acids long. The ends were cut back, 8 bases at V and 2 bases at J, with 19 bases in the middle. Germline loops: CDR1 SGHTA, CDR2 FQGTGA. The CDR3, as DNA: TGTGCCAGCTCGATAGGAGGTCCCGCGGCCTACAATGAGCAGTTCTTC. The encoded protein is CASSIGGPAAYNEQFF.

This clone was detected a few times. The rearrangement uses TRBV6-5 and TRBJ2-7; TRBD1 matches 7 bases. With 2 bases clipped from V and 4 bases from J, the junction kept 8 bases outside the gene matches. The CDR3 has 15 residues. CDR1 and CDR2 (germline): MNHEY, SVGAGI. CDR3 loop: CASSYTSGTVYEQYF. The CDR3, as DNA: TGTGCCAGCAGTTACACCTCCGGGACAGTTTACGAGCAGTACTTC.

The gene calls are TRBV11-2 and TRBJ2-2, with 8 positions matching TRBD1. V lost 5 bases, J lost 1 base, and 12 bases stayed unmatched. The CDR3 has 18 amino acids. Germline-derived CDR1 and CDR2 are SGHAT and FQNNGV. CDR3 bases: TGTGCCAGCAGCCCCCGAGGAGGACAGGGTTTGAACACCGGGGAGCTGTTTTTT. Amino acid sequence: CASSPRGGQGLNTGELFF.

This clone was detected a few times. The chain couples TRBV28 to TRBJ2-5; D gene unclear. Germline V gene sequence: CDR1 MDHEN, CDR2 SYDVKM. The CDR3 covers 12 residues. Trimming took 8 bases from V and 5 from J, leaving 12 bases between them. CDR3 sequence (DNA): TGTGCCAGCGGCACCCCTTTGGAGACCCAGTACTTC. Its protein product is CASGTPLETQYF.

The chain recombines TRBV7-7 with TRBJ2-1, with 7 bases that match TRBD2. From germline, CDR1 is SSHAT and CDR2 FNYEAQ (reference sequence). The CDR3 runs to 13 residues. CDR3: CSSSSGTYNEQFF. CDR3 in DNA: TGTAGTTCTTCTAGCGGAACCTACAATGAGCAGTTCTTC.

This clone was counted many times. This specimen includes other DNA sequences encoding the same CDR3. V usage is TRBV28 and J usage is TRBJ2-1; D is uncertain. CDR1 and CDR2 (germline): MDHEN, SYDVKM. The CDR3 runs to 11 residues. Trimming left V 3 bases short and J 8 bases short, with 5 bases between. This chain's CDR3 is CASSLGYEQFF. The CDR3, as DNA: TGTGCCAGCAGTTTGGGGTATGAGCAGTTCTTC.

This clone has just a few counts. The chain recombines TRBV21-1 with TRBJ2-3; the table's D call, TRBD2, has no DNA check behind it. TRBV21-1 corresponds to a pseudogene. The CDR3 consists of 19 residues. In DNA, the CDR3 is TGTGCCAGCAGCTCCGGGCGGGAACTAGGCCTTTGTCGCACAGATACGCAGTATTTT. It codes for CASSSGRELGLCRTDTQYF.